This T cell receptor (beta chain) came from a study of blood T cell repertoires in COVID-19 (dated by TCRdb to about 2020). The study in broad terms: Samples from collaborators originated in the United States, Italy and Spain and spanned both the acute and convalescent phases of COVID-19. The samples were drawn from two sources: the first 160 participants of the ongoing ImmuneRACE study, and 1,200 or so subjects contributed by 6 global collaborators. The dataset comprised deeply sampled blood TCRbeta repertoires from subjects exposed to, actively infected with, or recovered from COVID-19. The repertoires were released in a freely available public database intended as a resource for research on the immune response to SARS-CoV-2. Where HLA class I and class II types were available, the types were taken from metadata supplied by the sample provider, not from assay-based typing. The prospective study material was composed of cDNA or gDNA derived from T cells, B-cell-depleted T cells, or PBMCs. Sample metadata almost always included a de-identified subject ID, COVID-19 status, age in years and sex.

The immunoSEQ Assay, a bias-controlled multiplex PCR, was used to amplify TCRbeta CDR3 regions from genomic DNA. The authors' analysis ran thus. The number of nucleated cells in each sample was estimated by amplification of reference gene primers within the assay. Sequence reads were collapsed and filtered to measure the absolute abundance of every unique TCRbeta CDR3 rearrangement. For each sample, productive Simpson clonality was calculated by taking the square root of Simpson's diversity index across productive rearrangements. In TCRdb, the immuneACCESS table is reduced to in-frame sequences with V and J assigned. These tables do not hold every clone; where another copy was compared, an unresolved V gene accounts for under half, and the others remain unexplained. The D gene and trimming were derived from the DNA, and the V and J assignments and clone size from that table. For this sample the table gives under 300,000 clones, of which approximately 88% were detected only once. The top ten constitute over 3% of the sample.

The CDR3 runs 13 amino acids, cysteine and phenylalanine included. CDR3 DNA is the only sequence kept; it has 39 bases, read in frame from the first base. The junction shows trimming of 4 bases on V and 2 bases on J, and the gene matches do not reach 2 bases of it. CDR1 and CDR2 are read off the germline V gene as SQVTM and ANQGSEA. Enrolling through a virtual design, the prospective study's participants ranged in age from roughly 18 to 90 years and lived across more than 20 United States geographic areas. To assign participants to cohorts, the prospective study relied on clinical history that participants themselves reported in a screening survey and a study questionnaire. Exposed participants were defined as having been in contact with someone with a PCR-confirmed or clinician-diagnosed COVID-19 case within 2 weeks of study entry. Mobile phlebotomists in the prospective study collected whole blood, serum and a nasopharyngeal or oropharyngeal swab from every participant. Additional blood draws and questionnaires over an approximately two-month period could optionally be provided by prospective study participants. Before DNA extraction, prospective study blood samples were shipped either frozen or at room temperature.

What the work shows at the level of the full study, not this receptor alone: The amount of clinical and demographic metadata varied by source and participant and was provided uncurated.

In regard to this clone: The antigen this receptor binds is unknown. Base-call qualities are not available, and no considerably larger clone is one nucleotide away.

The rearranged chain carries TRBV29-1 and TRBJ1-5, with 7 bases aligning to TRBD1. Sequenced: PBMCs or T cells enriched from blood (not recorded which). This receptor was obtained from a woman in her thirties or forties who had been exposed to COVID-19. The nucleotide sequence is given as TGCAGCGTTGGAGGGGGCGGCAATCAGCCCCAGCATTTT. This encodes CSVGGGGNQPQHF.